Included here is one T cell receptor (beta chain) sequence, with context. The same CDR3 is also encoded by other DNA sequences in this sample. The CDR3 runs 16 residues. Trimming left V 0 bases short and J 0 bases short, with 13 bases between. Looked up from germline, CDR1 is SGDLS and CDR2 is YYNGEE. Authors' data handling: Reference gene primer amplification in the assay estimated nucleated cell counts. TCRdb's copy holds only in-frame clones and misses some; the assay was immunoSEQ multiplex PCR. The D gene and trimming were derived from the DNA, and the V and J assignments and clone size from that table. The sample consists of about 250,000 clones, approximately 86% of them appearing once. This sample is drawn from a study of blood T cell repertoires in COVID-19. Study-level information: Acute and convalescent COVID-19 specimens originated in the United States, Italy and Spain. The cDNA or gDNA used as material had been derived from T cells, B-cell-depleted T cells, or PBMCs.

The chain employs TRBV9 and TRBJ2-7, with D possibly TRBD2 on 6 matching bases. The clonotype comes from a woman aged 60-70 years who had recovered from COVID-19. The material sequenced was peripheral blood. CDR3 nucleotide sequence: TGTGCCAGCAGCGTAGAGGTCGGGGGTAGCTCCTACGAGCAGTACTTC. Its translation is CASSVEVGGSSYEQYF.